Listed here is a single T cell receptor beta chain. Each CDR3 protein gets one entry after TCRdb re-called the 5' RACE reads with MiXCR. Here the sample spans 250,000 to 350,000 distinct CDR3 sequences, 20% being singletons. From germline, CDR1 is MNHNS and CDR2 SASEGT. The V end lost 4 bases, the J end lost 1 base, and 13 bases lay between the germline ends. The length of the CDR3 is 15 residues. The data stem from a study of CD8 T cells in ankylosing spondylitis. This clonotype was obtained from a male donor with ankylosing spondylitis or in good health (not recorded which). The V gene is TRBV6-1, the J gene TRBJ1-1; D is perhaps TRBD1 (5 bases). Specimen: blood, either unsorted or a sorted T cell fraction (not recorded which). The CDR3 loop is CASSAGLTKNTEAFF. CDR3 coding DNA: TGTGCCAGCAGTGCAGGGTTAACGAAGAACACTGAAGCTTTCTTT.